These 18 T cell receptor beta chains originate from one sample sequenced in a study of shared clonotypes between healthy human individuals (dated by TCRdb to about 2020). Library preparation was by the immunoSEQ multiplex PCR assay. TCRdb took over this immuneACCESS table, retaining in-frame rearrangements with V and J assigned. Such tables are incomplete; in checked studies, under half of the missing clones stem from an unresolved V gene, and the remainder is unexplained. The sample has roughly 1,000,000 clones on record, approximately 78% of them singletons. Roughly 0.56% of the sample rests with the top ten. Sequencing was performed on memory CD4+ T cells from PBMCs. Explained via the paper, the cell subset or site label denotes: CD45RA-negative fraction. Receptors originate from a man aged 18 to 30 in good health. Some clones in this sample may be carry-over from other donors' samples.

The genes are TRBV27 and TRBJ2-3; 9 bases map to TRBD2. The CDR3 is 19 amino acids. V dropped 6 bases and J dropped 2; count of bases not matched to a gene: 18. Germline V gene sequence: CDR1 MNHEY, CDR2 SMNVEV (reference sequence). As DNA, the CDR3 is TGTGCCAGCAGGGGGGTAATCGGCAGGGCTAGCGGGGACACAGATACGCAGTATTTT. Its translation: CASRGVIGRASGDTDTQYF.

The gene calls are TRBV4-3 and TRBJ1-4; D unresolved. The CDR3 spans 15 residues. The germline V and J ends were trimmed by 0 bases and 4 bases, with 9 bases remaining between them. CDR1 and CDR2 from the germline V gene are LGHNA and YSLEER. The CDR3 is CASSQDRSYNEKLFF. CDR3 DNA: TGCGCCAGCAGCCAAGACAGGTCTTATAATGAAAAACTGTTTTTT.

This chain joins TRBV4-1 and TRBJ2-2; D is unresolved. The CDR3 totals 14 residues. The ends were cut back, 3 bases at V and 6 bases at J, with 11 bases in the middle. Germline V gives CDR1 MGHRA, CDR2 YSYEKL. The CDR3 region is CASSQPRTSGELFF. The CDR3 DNA sequence: TGCGCCAGCAGCCAGCCGAGGACCTCCGGGGAGCTGTTTTTT.

The chain employs TRBV28 and TRBJ1-3; perhaps TRBD1 as D (6 bases). Germline assignment: CDR1 MDHEN and CDR2 SYDVKM. The CDR3 runs to 16 residues. The V gene lost 3 bases and the J gene lost 2 bases, with 14 bases spanning the gap. This CDR3 reads CASSFTGPGPGNTIYF. The CDR3 DNA follows: TGTGCCAGCAGTTTCACAGGGCCCGGGCCTGGAAACACCATATATTTT.

This clone was counted a few times. This sequence joins TRBV28 and TRBJ2-1; 9 nucleotides align to TRBD2. J gave up 8 bases and V 4 bases, and 6 bases lay outside the gene matches. The CDR3 is 14 amino acids. Germline CDR1 MDHEN, CDR2 SYDVKM. The CDR3: CASSSPAGGYEQFF. CDR3 nucleotide sequence: TGTGCCAGCAGTTCCCCAGCGGGAGGATATGAGCAGTTCTTC.

The CDR3 reads CASSAYPGGNQPQHF. The CDR3 DNA reads as TGTGCCAGCAGCGCCTACCCCGGGGGCAATCAGCCCCAGCATTTT. This chain links TRBV7-2 with TRBJ1-5, with unresolved D. This CDR3 spans 15 amino acids. The V gene lost 5 bases and the J gene lost 2 bases, with 13 bases spanning the gap. Germline-derived CDR1 and CDR2 are SGHTA and FQGNSA.

V usage is TRBV9 and J usage is TRBJ2-2, with 8 bases lining up with TRBD1. The V and J ends lost 4 bases and 5 bases, in that order; junction bases with no gene match: 10. This CDR3 comprises 16 residues. Germline assignment: CDR1 SGDLS and CDR2 YYNGEE. The CDR3 here is CASSPLTGVPTGELFF. The DNA for the CDR3 is TGTGCCAGCAGCCCCCTGACAGGGGTCCCGACCGGGGAGCTGTTTTTT.

The chain joins TRBV11-3 to TRBJ2-7; possibly TRBD2 for D (5 bases). This CDR3 is 13 amino acids long. The V and J ends lost 5 bases and 3 bases respectively, with 11 bases between them. The germline CDR1 and CDR2 sequences are SGHNT and YENEEA. The CDR3 DNA is TGTGCCAGCAGCCAGGACTTCAACTACGAGCAGTACTTC. It specifies CASSQDFNYEQYF.

For the CDR3, the DNA is TGTGCCAGCAGTTCCGCGGGATGGGGCTACACCTTC. It translates to CASSSAGWGYTF. The rearrangement uses TRBV2 and TRBJ1-2, with D hard to call. Trimming removed 5 bases from V and 8 bases from J, with 12 bases in between. This CDR3 comprises 12 residues. Germline V gene sequence: CDR1 SNHLY, CDR2 FYNNEI.

V gene TRBV28 combines with J gene TRBJ2-3; 11 bases fit TRBD2. CDR3 length equals 15 residues. The V segment lost 2 bases and the J segment 4 bases; nucleotides outside the gene matches: 2. The germline CDR1 and CDR2 sequences are MDHEN and SYDVKM. The CDR3 region is CASSLEGLAADTQYF. The CDR3 region has the DNA TGTGCCAGCAGTTTAGAGGGACTAGCGGCAGATACGCAGTATTTT. Full variable domain (outside the CDR3, taken from reference TRBV28 and TRBJ2-3): DVKVTQSSRYLVKRTGEKVFLECVQDMDHENMFWYRQDPGLGLRLIYFSYDVKMKEKGDIPEGYSVSREKKERFSLILESASTNQTSMYLCASSLEGLAADTQYFGPGTRLTVL.

This clone was counted at least ten times. The same CDR3 is also encoded by other DNA sequences in this sample. This chain joins TRBV11-2 and TRBJ2-7; TRBD1 or TRBD2 may be the D gene (6 bases each). Deletions cut 1 base from V and 5 bases from J, with 12 bases between. The CDR3 consists of 14 residues. Germline values: CDR1 SGHAT, CDR2 FQNNGV. For the CDR3, the DNA is TGTGCCAGCAGCTTAGTGGGGGGCGAGGACGAGCAGTACTTC. Translating it yields CASSLVGGEDEQYF.

The rearrangement uses TRBV11-2 and TRBJ2-5; perhaps TRBD2 as D (6 bases). Deletions cut 5 bases from V and 3 bases from J, with 13 bases between. This CDR3 has 14 residues. Germline CDR1 is SGHAT and CDR2 is FQNNGV. Here the CDR3 reads CASSLLTREETQYF. The DNA of the CDR3 is TGTGCCAGCAGCCTCCTGACTAGGGAAGAGACCCAGTACTTC.

The rearrangement links TRBV18 to TRBJ2-2; 7 positions agree with TRBD2. The CDR3 is made up of 17 amino acids. Germline CDR1 and CDR2: KGHSH and LQKENI. Unmatched junction bases numbered 13, after V lost 4 bases and J lost 5 bases. The CDR3 is CASSRTSAGTGTGELFF. CDR3 coding DNA: TGTGCCAGCTCACGAACATCAGCGGGGACGGGGACCGGGGAGCTGTTTTTT.

At least ten counts were recorded for this clone. V is TRBV6-6 and J is TRBJ2-7; D gene unclear. V was shortened by 0 bases and J by 4 bases, with 4 bases between the two germline ends. CDR3 length: 12 amino acids. In germline, CDR1 is MNHNY, CDR2 SVGAGI (reference sequence). Here the CDR3 reads CASSYSRYEQYF. In DNA, the CDR3 is TGTGCCAGCAGTTACTCGAGGTACGAGCAGTACTTC.

As for this clone: Other DNA sequences in this specimen translate into the identical CDR3. Written as DNA, the CDR3 is TGTGCCAGCTCGCCGTCGACGGGGGACAATGAGCAGTTCTTC. Its translation: CASSPSTGDNEQFF. The genes are TRBV18 and TRBJ2-1, with D possibly TRBD2 on 6 matching bases. CDR1 KGHSH and CDR2 LQKENI come from the germline V gene. Trimming left V 6 bases short and J 5 bases short, with 14 bases between. The CDR3 is 14 amino acids.

This clone was observed at least ten times. This CDR3 is CASSNQGLGTDTQYF. The CDR3 DNA follows: TGCGCCAGCAGCAACCAGGGCCTTGGAACAGATACGCAGTATTTT. The chain uses TRBV5-1 and TRBJ2-3, with D perhaps matching TRBD1 (5 bases). V was pared by 4 bases and J by 3 bases, with 15 bases between. The CDR3 is made up of 15 amino acids. The germline gives CDR1 SGHRS, CDR2 YFSETQ.

The gene calls are TRBV28 and TRBJ2-4, with D perhaps TRBD1 (6 bases). This CDR3 spans 13 amino acids. Trimming shortened V by 6 bases and J by 5 bases, and 11 bases separated the two germline ends. The germline gives CDR1 MDHEN, CDR2 SYDVKM. CDR3 in amino acids: CASRSQGQNIQYF. The CDR3 DNA follows: TGTGCCAGCAGATCACAGGGCCAAAACATTCAGTACTTC.

The rearrangement joins TRBV7-2 to TRBJ2-4, with 12 bases that match TRBD2. CDR1 is SGHTA and CDR2 is FQGNSA in the germline V gene. The CDR3 consists of 16 residues. The V gene end was trimmed by 2 bases and the J gene end by 1 base; junction bases not matched to a gene: 0. The CDR3 nucleotides are TGTGCCAGCAGCTTAACTAGCGGGAGGGCCAAAAACATTCAGTACTTC. Amino acid sequence: CASSLTSGRAKNIQYF.